The clone carrying this T cell receptor beta chain turned up a few times. What it binds is not known. The CDR3 spans 15 residues. Deletions cut 1 base from V and 2 bases from J, with 14 bases between. The germline V gene encodes CDR1 SQVTM and CDR2 ANQGSEA. The data belong to a study of radiotherapy plus CTLA-4 blockade in lung cancer. TCRdb's table, derived via immunoSEQ multiplex PCR, lists solely in-frame clones and lacks some. The table lists 40,000 to 45,000 clones, roughly 67% of them singletons. Study-level points and caveats: Radiotherapy with ipilimumab was followed by blood expansion of tumor-derived clones.

Material: peripheral blood, obtained from a patient treated with radiotherapy plus ipilimumab. The clonotype originates from a human donor with non-small cell lung cancer who had a partial response to radiotherapy plus ipilimumab. The chain has TRBV29-1 and TRBJ1-1; D gene uncertain. This chain's CDR3 is CSVEGRMGSNTEAFF. CDR3 sequence (DNA): TGCAGCGTTGAAGGGAGGATGGGTAGTAACACTGAAGCTTTCTTT.